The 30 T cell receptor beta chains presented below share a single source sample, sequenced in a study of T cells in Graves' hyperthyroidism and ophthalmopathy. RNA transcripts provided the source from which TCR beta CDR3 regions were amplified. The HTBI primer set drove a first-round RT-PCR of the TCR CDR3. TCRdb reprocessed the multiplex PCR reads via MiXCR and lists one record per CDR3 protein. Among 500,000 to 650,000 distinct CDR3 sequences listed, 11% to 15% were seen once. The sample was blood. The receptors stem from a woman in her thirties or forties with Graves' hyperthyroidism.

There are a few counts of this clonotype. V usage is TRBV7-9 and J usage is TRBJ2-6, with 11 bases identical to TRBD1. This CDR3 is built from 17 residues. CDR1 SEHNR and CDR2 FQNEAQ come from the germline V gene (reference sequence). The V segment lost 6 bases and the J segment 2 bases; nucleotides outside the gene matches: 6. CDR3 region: CASRYPGQGAGANVLTF. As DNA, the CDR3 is TGTGCCAGCAGATATCCGGGACAGGGGGCTGGGGCCAACGTCCTGACTTTC.

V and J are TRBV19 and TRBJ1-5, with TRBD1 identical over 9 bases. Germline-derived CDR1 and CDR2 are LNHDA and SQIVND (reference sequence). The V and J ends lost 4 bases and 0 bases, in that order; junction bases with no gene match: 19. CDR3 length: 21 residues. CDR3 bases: TGTGCCAGTAGTAGAATTGGACAGGGGCTGCGTATTGACAATAGCAATCAGCCCCAGCATTTT. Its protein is CASSRIGQGLRIDNSNQPQHF. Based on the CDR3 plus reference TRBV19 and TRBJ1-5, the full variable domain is DGGITQSPKYLFRKEGQNVTLSCEQNLNHDAMYWYRQDPGQGLRLIYYSQIVNDFQKGDIAEGYSVSREKKESFPLTVTSAQKNPTAFYLCASSRIGQGLRIDNSNQPQHFGDGTRLSIL.

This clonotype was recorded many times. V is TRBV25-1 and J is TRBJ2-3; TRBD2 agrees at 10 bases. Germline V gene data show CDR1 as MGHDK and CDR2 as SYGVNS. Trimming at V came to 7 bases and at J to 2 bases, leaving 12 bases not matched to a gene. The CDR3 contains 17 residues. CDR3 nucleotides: TGTGCCAGCAATCCCCATACTAGCGGGGCCCTCACAGATACGCAGTATTTT. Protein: CASNPHTSGALTDTQYF.

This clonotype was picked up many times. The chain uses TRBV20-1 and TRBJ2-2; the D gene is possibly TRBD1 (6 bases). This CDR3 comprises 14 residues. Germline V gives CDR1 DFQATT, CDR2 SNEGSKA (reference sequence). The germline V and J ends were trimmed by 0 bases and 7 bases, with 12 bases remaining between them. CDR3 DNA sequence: TGCAGTGCTAGAGACCCACAGGGAAACGGGGAGCTGTTTTTT. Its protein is CSARDPQGNGELFF.

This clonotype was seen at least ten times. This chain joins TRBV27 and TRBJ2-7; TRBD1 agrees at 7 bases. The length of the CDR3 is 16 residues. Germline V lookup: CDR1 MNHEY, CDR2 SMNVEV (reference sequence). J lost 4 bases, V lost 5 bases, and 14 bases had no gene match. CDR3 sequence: CASSAFPGQIAYEQYF. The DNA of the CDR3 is TGTGCCAGCAGTGCCTTCCCGGGACAGATAGCATACGAGCAGTACTTC.

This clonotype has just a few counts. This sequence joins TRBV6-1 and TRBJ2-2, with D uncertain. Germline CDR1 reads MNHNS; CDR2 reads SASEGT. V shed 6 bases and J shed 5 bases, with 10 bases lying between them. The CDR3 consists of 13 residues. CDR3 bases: TGTGCCAGCAGCTCCCAGCAAACCGGGGAGCTGTTTTTT. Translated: CASSSQQTGELFF.

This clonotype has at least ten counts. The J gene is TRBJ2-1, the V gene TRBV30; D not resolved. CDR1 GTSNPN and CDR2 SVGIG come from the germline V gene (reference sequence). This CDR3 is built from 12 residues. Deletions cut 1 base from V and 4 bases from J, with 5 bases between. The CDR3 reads CAWSELYNEQFF. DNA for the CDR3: TGTGCCTGGAGTGAGCTATACAATGAGCAGTTCTTC.

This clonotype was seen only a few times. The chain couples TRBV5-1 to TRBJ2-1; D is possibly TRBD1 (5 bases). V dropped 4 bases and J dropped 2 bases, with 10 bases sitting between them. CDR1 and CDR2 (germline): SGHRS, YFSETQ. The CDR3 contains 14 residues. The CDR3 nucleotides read TGCGCCAGCAGCGGACACCTGACCTACAATGAGCAGTTCTTC. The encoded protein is CASSGHLTYNEQFF.

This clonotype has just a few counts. For the CDR3, the DNA is TGTGCCAGCAGCGTAGCCGCTAGCGGGAGGTATGAGCAGTTCTTC. The encoded protein is CASSVAASGRYEQFF. This chain joins TRBV9 and TRBJ2-1; 11 bases map to TRBD2. The V and J ends lost 0 bases and 8 bases, in that order; junction bases with no gene match: 4. This CDR3 is built from 15 residues. Germline V CDR1 and CDR2: SGDLS, YYNGEE. The whole variable domain, remainder taken from reference TRBV9 and TRBJ2-1, is DSGVTQTPKHLITATGQRVTLRCSPRSGDLSVYWYQQSLDQGLQFLIQYYNGEERAKGNILERFSAQQFPDLHSELNLSSLELGDSALYFCASSVAASGRYEQFFGPGTRLTVL.

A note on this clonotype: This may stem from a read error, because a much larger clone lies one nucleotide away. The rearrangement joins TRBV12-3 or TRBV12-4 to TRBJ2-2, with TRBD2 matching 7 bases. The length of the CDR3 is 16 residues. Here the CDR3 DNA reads TGTGCCAGCAGTCAACAGACTAGCCCCAACATCGGGGAGCTGTTTTTT. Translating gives CASSQQTSPNIGELFF.

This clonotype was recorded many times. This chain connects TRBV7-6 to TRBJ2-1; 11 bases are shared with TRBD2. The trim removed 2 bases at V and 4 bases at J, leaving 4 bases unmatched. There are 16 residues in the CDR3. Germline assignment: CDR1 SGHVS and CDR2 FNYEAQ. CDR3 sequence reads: CASSLLGLAVYNEQFF. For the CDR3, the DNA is TGTGCCAGCAGCTTATTGGGACTAGCGGTATACAATGAGCAGTTCTTC.

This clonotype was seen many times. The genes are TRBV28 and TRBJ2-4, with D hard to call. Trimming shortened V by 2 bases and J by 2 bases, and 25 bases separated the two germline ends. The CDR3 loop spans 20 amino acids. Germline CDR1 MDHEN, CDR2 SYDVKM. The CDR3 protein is CASSLSHVGINAYTKNIQYF. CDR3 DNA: TGTGCCAGCAGTTTAAGCCATGTGGGGATTAACGCCTACACCAAAAACATTCAGTACTTC.

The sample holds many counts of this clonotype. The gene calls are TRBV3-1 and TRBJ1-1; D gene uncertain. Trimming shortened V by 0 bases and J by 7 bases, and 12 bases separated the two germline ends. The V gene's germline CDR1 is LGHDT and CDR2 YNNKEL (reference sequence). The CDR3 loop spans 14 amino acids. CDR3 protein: CASSQDIGVGEAFF. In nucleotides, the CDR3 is TGTGCCAGCAGCCAAGATATCGGGGTGGGTGAAGCTTTCTTT.

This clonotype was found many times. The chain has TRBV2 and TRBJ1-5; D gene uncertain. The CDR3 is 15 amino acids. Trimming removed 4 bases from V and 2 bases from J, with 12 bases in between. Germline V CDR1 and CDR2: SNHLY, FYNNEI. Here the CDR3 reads CASSGTAGGNQPQHF. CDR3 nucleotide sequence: TGTGCCAGCAGTGGGACGGCGGGCGGCAATCAGCCCCAGCATTTT.

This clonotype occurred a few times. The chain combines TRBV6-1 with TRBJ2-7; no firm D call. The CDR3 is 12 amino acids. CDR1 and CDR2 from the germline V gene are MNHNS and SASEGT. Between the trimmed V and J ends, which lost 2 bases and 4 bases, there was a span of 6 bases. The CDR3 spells CASSETRYEQYF. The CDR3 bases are TGTGCCAGCAGTGAAACCCGATACGAGCAGTACTTC.

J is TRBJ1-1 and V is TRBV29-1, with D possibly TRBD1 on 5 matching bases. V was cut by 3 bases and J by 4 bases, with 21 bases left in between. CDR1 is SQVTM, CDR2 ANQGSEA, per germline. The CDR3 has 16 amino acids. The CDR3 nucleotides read TGCAGCGTTGAGTTTGGGATCGGGGGAAAAGGCACTGAAGCTTTCTTT. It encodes CSVEFGIGGKGTEAFF.

The CDR3 DNA is TGTGCCAGCAGGGCCGACAGGGACTACGAGCAGTACTTC. Its translation: CASRADRDYEQYF. The rearrangement joins TRBV28 to TRBJ2-7; 7 nucleotides align to TRBD1. Trimming at V came to 6 bases and at J to 3 bases, leaving 5 bases not matched to a gene. Germline-derived CDR1 and CDR2 are MDHEN and SYDVKM. The CDR3 runs 13 residues.

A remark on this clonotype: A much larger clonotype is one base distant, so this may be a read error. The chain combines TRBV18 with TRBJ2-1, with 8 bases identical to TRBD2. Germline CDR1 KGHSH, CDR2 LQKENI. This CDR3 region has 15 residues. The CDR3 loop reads CASSPSGMTYNVQFF. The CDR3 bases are TGTGCCAGCTCACCTAGCGGGATGACCTACAATGTGCAGTTCTTC.

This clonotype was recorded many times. The CDR3 sequence is CASSLALGSSYEQYF. In DNA, the CDR3 is TGTGCCAGCAGCTTAGCCCTGGGTAGCTCCTACGAGCAGTACTTC. V gene TRBV7-2 combines with J gene TRBJ2-7, with D uncertain. CDR1 is SGHTA, CDR2 FQGNSA, per germline. The germline V and J ends were trimmed by 0 bases and 0 bases, with 9 bases remaining between them. There are 15 residues in the CDR3. Supplemented by reference TRBV7-2 and TRBJ2-7, the full variable domain reads GAGVSQSPSNKVTEKGKDVELRCDPISGHTALYWYRQSLGQGLEFLIYFQGNSAPDKSGLPSDRFSAERTGGSVSTLTIQRTQQEDSAVYLCASSLALGSSYEQYFGPGTRLTVT.

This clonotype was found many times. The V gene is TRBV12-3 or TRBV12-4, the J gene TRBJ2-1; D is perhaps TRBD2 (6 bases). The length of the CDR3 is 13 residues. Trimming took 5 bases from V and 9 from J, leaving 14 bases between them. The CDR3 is CASSPALGSEQFF. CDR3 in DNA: TGTGCCAGCAGTCCTGCCCTCGGGAGTGAGCAGTTCTTC.

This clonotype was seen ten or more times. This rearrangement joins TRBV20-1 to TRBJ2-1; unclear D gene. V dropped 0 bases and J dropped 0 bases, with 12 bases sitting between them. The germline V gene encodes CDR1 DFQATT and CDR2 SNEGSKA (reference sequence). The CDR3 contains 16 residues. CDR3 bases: TGCAGTGCTAGAGATCCCCACTCGAGCTCCTACAATGAGCAGTTCTTC. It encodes CSARDPHSSSYNEQFF.

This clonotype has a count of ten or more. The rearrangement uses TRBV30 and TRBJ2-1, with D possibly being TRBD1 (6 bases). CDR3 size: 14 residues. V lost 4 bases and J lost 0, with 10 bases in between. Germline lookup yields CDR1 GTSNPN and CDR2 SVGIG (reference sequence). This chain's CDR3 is CAWTQGSSYNEQFF. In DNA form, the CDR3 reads TGTGCCTGGACCCAGGGGAGCTCCTACAATGAGCAGTTCTTC.

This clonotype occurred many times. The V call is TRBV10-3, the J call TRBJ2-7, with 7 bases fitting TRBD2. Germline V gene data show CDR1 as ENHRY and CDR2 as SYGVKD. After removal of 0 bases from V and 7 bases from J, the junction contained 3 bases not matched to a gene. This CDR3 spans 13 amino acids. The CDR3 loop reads CAISESRTSEQYF. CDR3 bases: TGTGCCATCAGTGAGTCCCGGACTAGTGAGCAGTACTTC.

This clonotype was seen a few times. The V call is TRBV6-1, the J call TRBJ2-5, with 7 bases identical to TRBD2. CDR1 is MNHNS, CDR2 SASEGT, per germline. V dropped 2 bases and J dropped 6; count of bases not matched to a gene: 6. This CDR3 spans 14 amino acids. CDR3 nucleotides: TGTGCCAGCAGTGAACCCAGCGGGATAAAGACCCAGTACTTC. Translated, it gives CASSEPSGIKTQYF.

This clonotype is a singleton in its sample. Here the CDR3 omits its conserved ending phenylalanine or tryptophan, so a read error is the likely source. The CDR3 here is CASSRAGGAGGYDNSPLHL. The CDR3 region has the DNA TGTGCCAGCAGCCGAGCGGGGGGGGCAGGGGGTTATGATAATTCACCCCTCCACTTA. The chain recombines TRBV27 with TRBJ1-6, with 7 bases lining up with TRBD1. Trimming at V came to 6 bases and at J to 5 bases, leaving 19 bases not matched to a gene. This CDR3 region has 19 residues. Germline loops: CDR1 MNHEY, CDR2 SMNVEV (reference sequence).

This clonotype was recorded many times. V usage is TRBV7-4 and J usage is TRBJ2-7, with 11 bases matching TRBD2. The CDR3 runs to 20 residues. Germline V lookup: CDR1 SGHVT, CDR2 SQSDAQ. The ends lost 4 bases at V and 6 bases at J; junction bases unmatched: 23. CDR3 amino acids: CASSYGRTSGSSVDLAEQYF. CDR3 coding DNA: TGTGCCAGCAGCTACGGACGGACTAGCGGGTCTAGTGTCGACTTAGCCGAGCAGTACTTC.

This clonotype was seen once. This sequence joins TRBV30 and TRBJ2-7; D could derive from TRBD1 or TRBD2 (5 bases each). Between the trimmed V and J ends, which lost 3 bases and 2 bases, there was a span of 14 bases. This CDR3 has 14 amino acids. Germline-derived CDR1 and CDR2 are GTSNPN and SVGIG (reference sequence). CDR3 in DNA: TGTGCCTGGAGATCTTGGGACCGTACCTACGAGCAGTACTTC. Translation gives CAWRSWDRTYEQYF.

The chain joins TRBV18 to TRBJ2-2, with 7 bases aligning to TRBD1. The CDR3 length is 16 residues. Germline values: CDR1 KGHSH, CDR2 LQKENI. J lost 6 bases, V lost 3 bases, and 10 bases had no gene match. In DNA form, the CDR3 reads TGTGCCAGCTCACCCCCCGGGACAGCTTGGGCCGGGGAGCTGTTTTTT. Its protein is CASSPPGTAWAGELFF. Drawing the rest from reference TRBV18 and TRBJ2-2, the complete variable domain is NAGVMQNPRHLVRRRGQEARLRCSPMKGHSHVYWYRQLPEEGLKFMVYLQKENIIDESGMPKERFSAEFPKEGPSILRIQQVVRGDSAAYFCASSPPGTAWAGELFFGEGSRLTVL.

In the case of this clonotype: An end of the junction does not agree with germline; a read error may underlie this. The CDR3 spells CASNEYVDEQYF. CDR3 nucleotide sequence: TGTGCCAGCAATGAATACGTGGACGAGCAGTACTTC. The chain carries TRBV25-1 and TRBJ2-7; no reliable D call. The V gene's germline CDR1 is MGHDK and CDR2 SYGVNS. This CDR3 comprises 12 residues.

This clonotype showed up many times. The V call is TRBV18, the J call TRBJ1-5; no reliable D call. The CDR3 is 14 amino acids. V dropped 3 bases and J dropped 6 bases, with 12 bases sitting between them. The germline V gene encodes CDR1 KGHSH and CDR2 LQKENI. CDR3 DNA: TGTGCCAGCTCACCGGACGGAGGTGGTCAGCCCCAGCATTTT. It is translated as CASSPDGGGQPQHF.